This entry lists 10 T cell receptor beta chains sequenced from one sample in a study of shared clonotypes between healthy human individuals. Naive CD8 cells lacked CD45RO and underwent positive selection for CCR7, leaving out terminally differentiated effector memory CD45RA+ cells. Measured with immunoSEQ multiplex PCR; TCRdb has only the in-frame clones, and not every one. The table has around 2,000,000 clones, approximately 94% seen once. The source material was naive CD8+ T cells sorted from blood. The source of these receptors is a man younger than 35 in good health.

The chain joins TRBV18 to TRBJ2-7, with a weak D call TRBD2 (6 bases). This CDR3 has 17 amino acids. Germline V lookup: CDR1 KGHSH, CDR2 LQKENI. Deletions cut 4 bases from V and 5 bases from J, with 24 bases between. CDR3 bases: TGTGCCAGCTCACTAACCTCCCCGGAGGGGCGAGGGAACGAGCAGTACTTC. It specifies CASSLTSPEGRGNEQYF.

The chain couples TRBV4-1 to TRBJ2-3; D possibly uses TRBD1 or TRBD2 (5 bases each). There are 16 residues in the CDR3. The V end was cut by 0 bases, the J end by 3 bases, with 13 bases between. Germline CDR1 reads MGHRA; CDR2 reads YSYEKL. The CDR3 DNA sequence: TGCGCCAGCAGCCAAGATTCGAGGGGTGTGACAGATACGCAGTATTTT. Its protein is CASSQDSRGVTDTQYF.

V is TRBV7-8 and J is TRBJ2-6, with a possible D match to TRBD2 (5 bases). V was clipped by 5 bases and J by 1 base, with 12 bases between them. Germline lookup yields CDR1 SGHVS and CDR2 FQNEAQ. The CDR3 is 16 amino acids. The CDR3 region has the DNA TGTGCCAGCAGCCCGCCCGAGGGTTCTGGGGCCAACGTCCTGACTTTC. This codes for CASSPPEGSGANVLTF.

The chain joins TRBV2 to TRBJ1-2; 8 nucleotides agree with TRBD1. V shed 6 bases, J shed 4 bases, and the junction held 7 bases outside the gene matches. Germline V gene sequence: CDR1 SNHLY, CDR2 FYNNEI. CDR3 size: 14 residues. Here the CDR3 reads CASRETGEGYGYTF. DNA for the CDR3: TGTGCCAGCAGGGAGACAGGGGAAGGCTATGGCTACACCTTC. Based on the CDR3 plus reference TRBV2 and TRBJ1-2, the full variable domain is EPEVTQTPSHQVTQMGQEVILRCVPISNHLYFYWYRQILGQKVEFLVSFYNNEISEKSEIFDDQFSVERPDGSNFTLKIRSTKLEDSAMYFCASRETGEGYGYTFGSGTRLTVV.

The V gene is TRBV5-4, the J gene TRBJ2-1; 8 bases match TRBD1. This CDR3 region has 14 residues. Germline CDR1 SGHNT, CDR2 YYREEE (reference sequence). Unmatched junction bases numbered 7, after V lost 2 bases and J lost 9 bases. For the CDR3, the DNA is TGTGCCAGCAGCTTCACGACAGGGGCCTCTGAGCAGTTCTTC. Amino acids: CASSFTTGASEQFF. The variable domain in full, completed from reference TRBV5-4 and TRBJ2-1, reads ETGVTQSPTHLIKTRGQQVTLRCSSQSGHNTVSWYQQALGQGPQFIFQYYREEENGRGNFPPRFSGLQFPNYSSELNVNALELDDSALYLCASSFTTGASEQFFGPGTRLTVL.

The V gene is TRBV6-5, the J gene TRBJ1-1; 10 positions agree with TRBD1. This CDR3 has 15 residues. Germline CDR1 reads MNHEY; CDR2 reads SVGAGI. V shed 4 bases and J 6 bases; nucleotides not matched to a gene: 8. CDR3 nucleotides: TGTGCCAGCAGTTCCCCGACAGGGGGCAGGGCTGAAGCTTTCTTT. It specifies CASSSPTGGRAEAFF.

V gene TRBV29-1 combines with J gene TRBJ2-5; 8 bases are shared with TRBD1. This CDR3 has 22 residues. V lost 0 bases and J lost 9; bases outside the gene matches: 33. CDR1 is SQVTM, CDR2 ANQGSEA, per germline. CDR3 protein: CSVEELGGQGAATFEVTLSQYF. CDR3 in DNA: TGCAGCGTTGAAGAACTCGGGGGTCAGGGGGCCGCTACGTTCGAAGTCACCTTATCCCAGTACTTC. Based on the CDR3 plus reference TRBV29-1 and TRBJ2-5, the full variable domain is SAVISQKPSRDICQRGTSLTIQCQVDSQVTMMFWYRQQPGQSLTLIATANQGSEATYESGFVIDKFPISRPNLTFSTLTVSNMSPEDSSIYLCSVEELGGQGAATFEVTLSQYFGPGTRLLVL.

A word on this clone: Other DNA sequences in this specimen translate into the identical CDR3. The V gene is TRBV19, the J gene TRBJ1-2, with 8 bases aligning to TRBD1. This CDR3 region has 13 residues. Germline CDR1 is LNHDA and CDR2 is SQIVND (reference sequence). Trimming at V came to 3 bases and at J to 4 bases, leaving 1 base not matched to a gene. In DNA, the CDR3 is TGTGCCAGTAGTATTGGGACAGGCTATGGCTACACCTTC. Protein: CASSIGTGYGYTF.

The CDR3 loop reads CASSLMDSHTYEQYF. The CDR3 DNA reads TGCGCCAGCAGCTTGATGGACAGCCATACCTACGAGCAGTACTTC. The genes are TRBV5-1 and TRBJ2-7; D is perhaps TRBD1 (6 bases). CDR3 length: 15 residues. CDR1 and CDR2 from the germline V gene are SGHRS and YFSETQ. V was trimmed by 1 base and J by 2 bases, leaving 13 bases between them.

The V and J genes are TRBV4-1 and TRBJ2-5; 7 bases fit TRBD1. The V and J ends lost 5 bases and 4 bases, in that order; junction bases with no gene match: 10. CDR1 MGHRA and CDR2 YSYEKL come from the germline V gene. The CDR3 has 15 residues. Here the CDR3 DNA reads TGCGCCAGCAGCTTCCGACAGGGATTTAGAGAGACCCAGTACTTC. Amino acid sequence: CASSFRQGFRETQYF.